This entry is about one TCR beta chain. Within its sample, this clonotype is medium-sized (0.01 to 0.1%). The antigen it binds to is not known. No much larger clone exists at a distance of one base, and base qualities are not known. This sample is drawn from a study. Taken from the germline V gene, the CDR1 and CDR2 loops are SGHRS and YFSETQ. The V end loses 4 bases and the J end loses 0 bases, and a stretch of 17 bases separates them. The CDR3 covers 16 residues, taking in both the cysteine and the phenylalanine. Only CDR3 DNA is held: 48 bases, read in frame from base 1. The sequencer listed for this sample is Illumina MiSeq. TCRdb redid the processing of the public reads, applying fastp at Q25 and MiXCR, and retained in-frame beta chains. Rows are unified per CDR3 protein, each entry keeping the most common DNA and genes. Counted in this sample were roughly 4,500 distinct CDR3 sequences; 8% to 9.5% of them appeared once. Roughly 8.7% of the sample rests with the top ten.

Specimen: CD4+ T cells from synovial fluid. The chain was built from TRBV5-1 and TRBJ2-7, with the D gene possibly TRBD1 or TRBD2, each one fitting 5 bases. The sequence derives from a human donor with rheumatoid arthritis. At the DNA level, the sequence is TGCGCCAGCAGCAAGGCCGGGACGGGGAGCTCCTACGAGCAGTACTTC. Translated, it reads CASSKAGTGSSYEQYF. With the rest looked up from the reference TRBV5-1 and TRBJ2-7 genes rather than sequenced, the full variable domain is KAGVTQTPRYLIKTRGQQVTLSCSPISGHRSVSWYQQTPGQGLQFLFEYFSETQRNKGNFPGRFSGRQFSNSRSEMNVSTLELGDSALYLCASSKAGTGSSYEQYFGPGTRLTVT.